The entry that follows covers one T cell receptor beta chain sequence. What it binds is unknown. Other DNA sequences in the same sample also yield this CDR3. The sample originates from a study of cytomegalovirus exposure and HLA in healthy donors. The V end lost 4 bases, the J end lost 1 base, and 10 bases lay between the germline ends. Germline V gene lookup returns CDR1 MDHEN and CDR2 SYDVKM. This CDR3 is 14 amino acids long. Broader study findings: Links to common viral pathogens appeared, in a later analysis, for several of the most significant clusters. Despite most TCR sequences being rare, some public TCRs occurred in many donors.

PCR was performed using 60 Vbeta and 13 Jbeta primers. Authors' data handling: In a later analysis, roughly 11 million of 75 million to 90 million unique beta chains occurred in at least two donors. Sequencing used immunoSEQ multiplex PCR; TCRdb keeps in-frame clones, though not all of them. V and J calls and clone size are copied from that table; D and trimming were computed from the DNA. Seen here are roughly 150,000 clones, about three quarters observed once, and the top ten hold roughly 0.68%. The V call is TRBV28, the J call TRBJ1-1; no clear D. This clonotype originated in a male donor in good health and CMV-seronegative. The sequencing sample was made of PBMCs. Here the CDR3 DNA reads TGTGCCAGCAGTTCTGGACGGGGGAACACTGAAGCTTTCTTT. Protein sequence: CASSSGRGNTEAFF. Variable domain in full (rest from reference TRBV28 and TRBJ1-1): DVKVTQSSRYLVKRTGEKVFLECVQDMDHENMFWYRQDPGLGLRLIYFSYDVKMKEKGDIPEGYSVSREKKERFSLILESASTNQTSMYLCASSSGRGNTEAFFGQGTRLTVV.